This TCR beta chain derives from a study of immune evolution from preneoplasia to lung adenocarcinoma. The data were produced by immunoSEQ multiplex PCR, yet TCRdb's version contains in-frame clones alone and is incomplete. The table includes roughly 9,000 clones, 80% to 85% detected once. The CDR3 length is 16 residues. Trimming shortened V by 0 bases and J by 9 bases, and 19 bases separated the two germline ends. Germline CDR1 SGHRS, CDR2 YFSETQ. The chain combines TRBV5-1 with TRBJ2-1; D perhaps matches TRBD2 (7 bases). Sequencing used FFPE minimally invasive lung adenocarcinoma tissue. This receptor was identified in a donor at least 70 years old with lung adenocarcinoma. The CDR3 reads CASSLAFSSGGGEQFF. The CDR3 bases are TGCGCCAGCAGCTTGGCCTTCTCTAGCGGAGGGGGTGAGCAGTTCTTC.